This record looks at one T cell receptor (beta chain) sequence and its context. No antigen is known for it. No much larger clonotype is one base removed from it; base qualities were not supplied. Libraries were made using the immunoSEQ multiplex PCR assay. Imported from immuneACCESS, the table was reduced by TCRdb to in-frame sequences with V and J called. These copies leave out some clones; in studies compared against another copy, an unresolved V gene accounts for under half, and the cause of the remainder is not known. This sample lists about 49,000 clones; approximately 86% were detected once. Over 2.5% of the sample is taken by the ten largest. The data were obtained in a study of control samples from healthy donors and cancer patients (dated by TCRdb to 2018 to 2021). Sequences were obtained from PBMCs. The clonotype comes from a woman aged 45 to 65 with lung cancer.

Here is the DNA: TGTGCCAGCGGGGAGGCTGGCAATCAGCCCCAGCATTTT. This is translated as CASGEAGNQPQHF. The chain uses TRBV18 and TRBJ1-5; the D gene remains uncertain. The germline V gene gives CDR1 as KGHSH and CDR2 as LQKENI. From the cysteine up to the phenylalanine, the CDR3 has a length of 13 residues. CDR3 DNA only is kept here, 39 bases in frame from base 1. V is reduced by 8 bases and J by 2 bases, leaving a spacing of 10 bases between them.